The 14 T cell receptor beta chains given below trace back to one sample, sequenced in a study of T cell responses to AZD1222 COVID-19 vaccine. Only in-frame clones appear in the TCRdb table, and some are missing; sequencing was by immunoSEQ multiplex PCR. The table includes about 86,000 clones, about 88% detected once. The material was peripheral blood, obtained on day 0 of AZD1222 vaccination. The receptors were sampled from an adult in good health.

This clone showed up just once. This chain connects TRBV9 to TRBJ2-1; D possibly uses TRBD1 or TRBD2 (5 bases each). Trimming pared 0 bases from V and 0 bases from J, leaving 19 bases between. CDR3 size: 19 residues. Germline V gene data show CDR1 as SGDLS and CDR2 as YYNGEE. The CDR3 bases are TGTGCCAGCAGCGTAGACGAACCGGGACCCTCGAGCTCCTACAATGAGCAGTTCTTC. Its translation is CASSVDEPGPSSSYNEQFF. Full variable domain (missing parts from reference TRBV9 and TRBJ2-1): DSGVTQTPKHLITATGQRVTLRCSPRSGDLSVYWYQQSLDQGLQFLIQYYNGEERAKGNILERFSAQQFPDLHSELNLSSLELGDSALYFCASSVDEPGPSSSYNEQFFGPGTRLTVL.

The chain links TRBV18 to TRBJ2-7, with 8 bases matching TRBD2. Germline V gene data show CDR1 as KGHSH and CDR2 as LQKENI. V was clipped by 5 bases and J by 3 bases; unmatched bases: 6. The CDR3 sequence is 14 residues long. CDR3: CASSGLAGYYEQYF. CDR3 coding DNA: TGTGCCAGCTCAGGGCTAGCGGGCTACTACGAGCAGTACTTC. Looking up the rest from reference TRBV18 and TRBJ2-7 gives the full variable domain: NAGVMQNPRHLVRRRGQEARLRCSPMKGHSHVYWYRQLPEEGLKFMVYLQKENIIDESGMPKERFSAEFPKEGPSILRIQQVVRGDSAAYFCASSGLAGYYEQYFGPGTRLTVT.

This chain joins TRBV3-1 (or the pseudogene TRBV3-2) and TRBJ1-4; 9 bases are shared with TRBD1. This CDR3 has 15 amino acids. Germline values: CDR1 LGHDT, CDR2 YNNKEL (reference sequence). The V and J ends lost 3 bases and 1 base, in that order; junction bases with no gene match: 0. This CDR3 is CASSQTGGTNEKLFF. CDR3 nucleotide sequence: TGTGCCAGCAGCCAGACAGGGGGAACTAATGAAAAACTGTTTTTT.

The chain has TRBV30 and TRBJ1-1; weak D call: TRBD1 (6 bases). Trimming stripped 4 bases from V and 0 bases from J, with 9 bases between. This CDR3 has 13 residues. CDR1 and CDR2 from the germline V gene are GTSNPN and SVGIG (reference sequence). CDR3 sequence: CAWIRQVNTEAFF. The CDR3 nucleotides read TGTGCCTGGATCAGACAGGTGAACACTGAAGCTTTCTTT.

Of note for this clone: In the same sample, other DNA sequences code for this CDR3. The V and J genes are TRBV27 and TRBJ1-6; unclear D gene. Germline lookup yields CDR1 MNHEY and CDR2 SMNVEV (reference sequence). The CDR3 runs 17 residues. The V gene lost 8 bases and the J gene lost 0 bases, with 17 bases spanning the gap. CDR3 in amino acids: CASSSGSSSSYNSPLHF. The CDR3 DNA reads as TGTGCCAGCTCGTCTGGGTCTTCAAGCTCCTATAATTCACCCCTCCACTTT.

The chain uses TRBV5-5 and TRBJ2-2; a weak D match, TRBD1 (7 bases). V lost 0 bases, J lost 1 base, and 10 bases lay in between. The CDR3 consists of 16 residues. Germline loops: CDR1 SGHKS, CDR2 YYEKEE (reference sequence). The CDR3 sequence: CASSLDRGGNTGELFF. DNA for the CDR3: TGTGCCAGCAGCTTGGACAGGGGAGGGAACACCGGGGAGCTGTTTTTT.

V usage is TRBV5-1 and J usage is TRBJ2-7; 8 positions match TRBD1. J lost 6 bases, V lost 3 bases, and 8 bases had no gene match. Germline V gives CDR1 SGHRS, CDR2 YFSETQ. The CDR3 spans 14 residues. DNA of the CDR3: TGCGCCAGCAGCTCGGACAGGGAGTGGGGCGAGCAGTACTTC. Translated, it gives CASSSDREWGEQYF.

V usage is TRBV12-3 or TRBV12-4 and J usage is TRBJ1-3, with TRBD1 matching 9 bases. V gave up 7 bases and J gave up 3 bases; unmatched junction bases: 1. CDR3 length: 13 residues. DNA for the CDR3: TGTGCCAGCAACAGGGGGCTTGGAAACACCATATATTTT. Its translation is CASNRGLGNTIYF.

V usage is TRBV25-1 and J usage is TRBJ1-1; a possible D gene is TRBD1 (5 bases). The CDR3 loop spans 14 amino acids. Germline assignment: CDR1 MGHDK and CDR2 SYGVNS. The V end lost 3 bases, the J end lost 8 bases, and 16 bases lay between the germline ends. DNA of the CDR3: TGTGCCAGCAGTGACCCCGGGGGAGGTGTCGAAGCTTTCTTT. Its protein product is CASSDPGGGVEAFF. Full variable domain (missing parts from reference TRBV25-1 and TRBJ1-1): EADIYQTPRYLVIGTGKKITLECSQTMGHDKMYWYQQDPGMELHLIHYSYGVNSTEKGDLSSESTVSRIRTEHFPLTLESARPSHTSQYLCASSDPGGGVEAFFGQGTRLTVV.

The chain is built from TRBV7-2 and TRBJ2-7; 9 bases align to TRBD1. CDR1 and CDR2 (germline): SGHTA, FQGNSA. The CDR3 extends over 15 amino acids. Trimming at V came to 0 bases and at J to 5 bases, leaving 5 bases not matched to a gene. DNA of the CDR3: TGTGCCAGCAGCTTAGCTGGACAGGGGTTCAACGAGCAGTACTTC. This translates into CASSLAGQGFNEQYF.

The chain uses TRBV19 and TRBJ2-1; D is possibly TRBD2 (6 bases). Trimming removed 10 bases from V and 5 bases from J, with 18 bases in between. Per the germline V gene, CDR1 is LNHDA and CDR2 is SQIVND (reference sequence). The CDR3 extends over 14 amino acids. The CDR3 loop reads CATSNSRGNNEQFF. The CDR3 DNA reads TGTGCCACCTCAAATAGCCGGGGGAACAATGAGCAGTTCTTC.

This sequence joins TRBV28 and TRBJ1-6; no clear D gene. There are 14 residues in the CDR3. V dropped 7 bases and J dropped 1 base, with 8 bases sitting between them. Germline-derived CDR1 and CDR2 are MDHEN and SYDVKM. The CDR3 protein is CASKTGSYNSPLHF. DNA for the CDR3: TGTGCCAGCAAAACGGGATCCTATAATTCACCCCTCCACTTT.

The chain is built from TRBV5-4 and TRBJ2-1; 7 bases align to TRBD2. The CDR3 totals 16 residues. From germline, CDR1 is SGHNT and CDR2 YYREEE (reference sequence). The ends lost 0 bases at V and 5 bases at J; junction bases unmatched: 8. CDR3 nucleotide sequence: TGTGCCAGCAGCTTGGATCCCCAAGGGAGGGACAATGAGCAGTTCTTC. This codes for CASSLDPQGRDNEQFF. The full variable domain, with the rest looked up from reference TRBV5-4 and TRBJ2-1, is ETGVTQSPTHLIKTRGQQVTLRCSSQSGHNTVSWYQQALGQGPQFIFQYYREEENGRGNFPPRFSGLQFPNYSSELNVNALELDDSALYLCASSLDPQGRDNEQFFGPGTRLTVL.

About this clone: The sample has other DNA sequences that encode this CDR3 too. The V call is TRBV19, the J call TRBJ1-5; D possibly corresponds to TRBD1 (5 bases). CDR1 is LNHDA and CDR2 is SQIVND in the germline V gene (reference sequence). Trimming removed 3 bases at V and 1 base at J, with 7 bases between. The CDR3 length is 14 residues. CDR3 protein: CASSIRDSNQPQHF. The CDR3 region has the DNA TGTGCCAGTAGTATTAGGGACAGCAATCAGCCCCAGCATTTT.